Reported below is one T cell receptor (beta chain). Its antigen is not yet known. No much larger clone is present one base from it, and per-base qualities are unavailable. TCRbeta CDR3 regions were amplified from genomic DNA by means of the immunoSEQ Assay, a bias-controlled multiplex PCR. The original methods were these. The number of nucleated cells in each sample was estimated from the amplification of reference gene primers within the assay. To quantify the absolute abundance of each unique TCRbeta CDR3 rearrangement, sequence reads were collapsed and filtered. For each sample, productive Simpson clonality was calculated as the square root of Simpson's diversity index over productive rearrangements. What TCRdb holds here is the immuneACCESS table cut down to in-frame rearrangements. Part of the clones is not present; checked against another copy, under half of the missing clones reflect an unresolved V gene, and the others are unexplained. That table supplies the V and J calls and clone size; D and trimming were determined from the DNA. The table for this sample lists about 250,000 clones; 85% to 90% of them were counted only once. The top ten constitute around 1.8% of the sample.

This record comes from a study of blood T cell repertoires in COVID-19 (dated by TCRdb to between 2020 and 2021). Regarding the research as a whole: Collaborator samples came from the United States, Italy and Spain and covered acute and convalescent phases of COVID-19. Sample metadata almost always included a de-identified subject ID, COVID-19 status, age in years and sex. The prospective study material was composed of cDNA or gDNA derived from T cells, B-cell-depleted T cells, or PBMCs. Deeply sampled blood TCRbeta repertoires from subjects exposed to, actively infected with, or recovered from COVID-19 were included in the dataset. The repertoires were made available in a free public database intended to serve as a resource for research on the immune response to SARS-CoV-2. Where HLA class I and class II types were available, the types were taken from metadata supplied by the sample provider, not from assay-based typing. The samples were drawn from the first 160 participants of the ongoing ImmuneRACE study and from over 950 subjects provided by 6 global collaborators. Findings and caveats that apply to the study as a whole: Clinical and demographic metadata were provided uncurated, with the amount varying by source and participant.

In the prospective study, participants were roughly 18 to 100 years old, resided in approximately 25 geographic areas of the United States, and were enrolled through a virtual design. In the prospective study, cohorts were assigned on the basis of participant-reported clinical history obtained from a screening survey and a study questionnaire. For ImmuneRACE Cohort 3, a participant was defined as recovered based on two consecutive negative NP/OP PCR tests, clearance by a healthcare professional, or resolution of symptoms. Mobile phlebotomists in the prospective study collected whole blood, serum and a nasopharyngeal or oropharyngeal swab from every participant. Over a roughly two-month period, participants in the prospective study had the option of providing additional blood draws and questionnaires. Prospective study blood samples were shipped either frozen or at room temperature before DNA extraction.

Relative to germline, V is 3 bases shorter and J is 6 bases shorter, with 13 bases between their ends. The germline V gene specifies KGHDR as CDR1 and SFDVKD as CDR2. The CDR3 runs 14 residues from the cysteine to the phenylalanine. Of all the DNA, just the CDR3 is kept, 42 bases in frame from base 1. This sequence originates from a middle-aged man who had recovered from COVID-19. Source material: PBMCs or T cells enriched from blood (not recorded which). The chain is made from TRBV24-1 and TRBJ1-1, with a weak D call of TRBD1 (6 bases match). The CDR3 amino acid sequence is: CATSDQGPNSEAFF. The DNA sequence is TGTGCCACCAGTGATCAGGGGCCCAACTCTGAAGCTTTCTTT.